This TCR beta chain was identified in a study of beta chain features in type 1 diabetes. Findings and limits, study-wide: PCR, the amplification step, might favor shorter templates, equally in patients and controls. At VDJ recombination sites, type 1 diabetes patients had fewer insertions and more deleted nucleotides.

The table lists this clone with a few counts. The antigen is unknown. The entirety of the isolated RNA underwent reverse transcription, so expressed TCRB transcripts were sequenced. Deep immunoSEQ sequencing covered naive, central memory and regulatory T cell samples. Data came from immunoSEQ multiplex PCR; TCRdb stores just in-frame clones and leaves some out. The repertoire holds some 160,000 clones, with 7.5% to 9.5% as singletons. CDR3 length: 17 residues. The chain carries TRBV1 and TRBJ1-3. TRBV1 is listed as a pseudogene. The sequencing sample was made of central memory CD4+ T cells from blood. The TCR sequence derives from a woman aged 18-35 years in good health. CDR3 sequence (DNA): TGCACCAGCAGCCAAGGTGCGAGACTGCTCTCTGGAAACACCATATATTTT. The encoded protein is CTSSQGARLLSGNTIYF.